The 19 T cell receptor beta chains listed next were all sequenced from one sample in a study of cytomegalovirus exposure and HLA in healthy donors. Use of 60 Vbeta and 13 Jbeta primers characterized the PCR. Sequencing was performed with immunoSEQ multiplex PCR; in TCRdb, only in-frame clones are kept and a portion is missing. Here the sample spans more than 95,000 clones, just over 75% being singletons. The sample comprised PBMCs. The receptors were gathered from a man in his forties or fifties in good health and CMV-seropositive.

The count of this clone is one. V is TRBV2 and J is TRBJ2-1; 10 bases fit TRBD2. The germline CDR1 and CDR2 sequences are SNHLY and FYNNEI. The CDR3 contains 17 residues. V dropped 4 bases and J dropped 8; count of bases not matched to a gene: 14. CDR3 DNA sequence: TGTGCCAGCAGTGTTGGCATGGTTCTAGCGGGAGAGTATGAGCAGTTCTTC. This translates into CASSVGMVLAGEYEQFF.

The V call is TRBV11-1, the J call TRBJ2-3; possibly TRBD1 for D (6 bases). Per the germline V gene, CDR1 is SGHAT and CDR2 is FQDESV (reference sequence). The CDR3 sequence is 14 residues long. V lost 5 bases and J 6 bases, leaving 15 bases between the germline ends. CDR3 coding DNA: TGTGCCAGCAGCCACCCAAACAGGGAGGATACGCAGTATTTT. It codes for CASSHPNREDTQYF.

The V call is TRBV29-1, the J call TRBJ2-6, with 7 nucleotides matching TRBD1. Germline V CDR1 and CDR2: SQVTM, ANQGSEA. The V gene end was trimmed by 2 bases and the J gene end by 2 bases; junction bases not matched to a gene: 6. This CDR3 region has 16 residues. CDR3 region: CSVERDSFTGANVLTF. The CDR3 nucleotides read TGCAGCGTTGAAAGGGACAGTTTTACTGGGGCCAACGTCCTGACTTTC.

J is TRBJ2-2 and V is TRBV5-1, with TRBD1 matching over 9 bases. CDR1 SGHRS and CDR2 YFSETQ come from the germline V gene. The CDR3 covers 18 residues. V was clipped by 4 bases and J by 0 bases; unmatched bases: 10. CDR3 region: CASSLDATGGPNTGELFF. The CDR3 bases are TGCGCCAGCAGCCTTGACGCCACAGGGGGCCCGAACACCGGGGAGCTGTTTTTT. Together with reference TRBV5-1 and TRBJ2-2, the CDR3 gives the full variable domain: KAGVTQTPRYLIKTRGQQVTLSCSPISGHRSVSWYQQTPGQGLQFLFEYFSETQRNKGNFPGRFSGRQFSNSRSEMNVSTLELGDSALYLCASSLDATGGPNTGELFFGEGSRLTVL.

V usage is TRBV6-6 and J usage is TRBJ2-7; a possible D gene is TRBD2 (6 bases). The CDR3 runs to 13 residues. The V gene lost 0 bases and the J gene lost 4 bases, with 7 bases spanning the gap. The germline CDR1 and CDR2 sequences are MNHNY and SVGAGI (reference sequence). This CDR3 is CASSYSLAYEQYF. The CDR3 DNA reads TGTGCCAGCAGTTACTCACTAGCTTACGAGCAGTACTTC.

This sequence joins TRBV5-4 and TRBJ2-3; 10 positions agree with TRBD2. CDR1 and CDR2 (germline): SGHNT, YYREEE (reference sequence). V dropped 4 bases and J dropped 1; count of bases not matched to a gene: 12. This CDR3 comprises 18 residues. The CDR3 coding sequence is TGTGCCAGCAGCGGAGGAACGAGCGGGAGGGCCCGCACAGATACGCAGTATTTT. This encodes CASSGGTSGRARTDTQYF. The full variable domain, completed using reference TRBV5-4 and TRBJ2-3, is ETGVTQSPTHLIKTRGQQVTLRCSSQSGHNTVSWYQQALGQGPQFIFQYYREEENGRGNFPPRFSGLQFPNYSSELNVNALELDDSALYLCASSGGTSGRARTDTQYFGPGTRLTVL.

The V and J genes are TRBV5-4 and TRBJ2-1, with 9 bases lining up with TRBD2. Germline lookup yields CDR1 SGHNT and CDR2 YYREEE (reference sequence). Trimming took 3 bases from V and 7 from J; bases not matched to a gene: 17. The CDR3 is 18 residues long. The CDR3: CASSSPMGAGGPNNEQFF. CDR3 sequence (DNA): TGTGCCAGCAGCTCCCCCATGGGGGCGGGAGGGCCAAATAATGAGCAGTTCTTC.

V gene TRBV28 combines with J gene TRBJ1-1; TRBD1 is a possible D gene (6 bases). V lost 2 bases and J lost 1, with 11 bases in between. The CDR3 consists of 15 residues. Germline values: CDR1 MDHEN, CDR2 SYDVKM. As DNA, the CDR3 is TGTGCCAGCAGTTTAATCCGCAGGGGGAACACTGAAGCTTTCTTT. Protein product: CASSLIRRGNTEAFF.

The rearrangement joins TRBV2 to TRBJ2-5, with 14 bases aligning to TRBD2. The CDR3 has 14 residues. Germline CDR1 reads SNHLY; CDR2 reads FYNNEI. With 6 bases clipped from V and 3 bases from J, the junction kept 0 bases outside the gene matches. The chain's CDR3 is CASRGLAGEETQYF. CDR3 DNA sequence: TGTGCCAGCAGGGGACTAGCGGGAGAAGAGACCCAGTACTTC.

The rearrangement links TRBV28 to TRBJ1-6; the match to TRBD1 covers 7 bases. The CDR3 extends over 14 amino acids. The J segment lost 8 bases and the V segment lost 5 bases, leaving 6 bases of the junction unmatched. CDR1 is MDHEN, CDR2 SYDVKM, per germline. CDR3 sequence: CASSVSRGDSPLHF. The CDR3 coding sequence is TGTGCCAGCAGTGTGAGCAGGGGGGATTCACCCCTCCACTTT.

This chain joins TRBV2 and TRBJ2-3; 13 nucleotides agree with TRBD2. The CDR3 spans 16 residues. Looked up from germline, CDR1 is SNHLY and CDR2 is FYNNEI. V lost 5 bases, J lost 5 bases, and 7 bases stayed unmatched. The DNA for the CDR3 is TGTGCCAGCAGTAAATCCGGGACTAGCGGGGAAGATACGCAGTATTTT. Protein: CASSKSGTSGEDTQYF.

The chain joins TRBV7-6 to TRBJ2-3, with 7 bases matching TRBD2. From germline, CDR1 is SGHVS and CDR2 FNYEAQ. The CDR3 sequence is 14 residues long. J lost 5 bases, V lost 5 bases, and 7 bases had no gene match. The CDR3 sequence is CASSHGGGQDTQYF. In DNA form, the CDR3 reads TGTGCCAGCAGCCACGGGGGAGGGCAAGATACGCAGTATTTT. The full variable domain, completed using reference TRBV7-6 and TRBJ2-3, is GAGVSQSPRYKVTKRGQDVALRCDPISGHVSLYWYRQALGQGPEFLTYFNYEAQQDKSGLPNDRFSAERPEGSISTLTIQRTEQRDSAMYRCASSHGGGQDTQYFGPGTRLTVL.

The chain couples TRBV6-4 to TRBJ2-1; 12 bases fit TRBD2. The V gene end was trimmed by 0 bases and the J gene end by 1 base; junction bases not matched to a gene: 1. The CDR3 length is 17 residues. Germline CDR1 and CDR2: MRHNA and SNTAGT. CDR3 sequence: CASSDSTSGRSYNEQFF. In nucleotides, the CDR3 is TGTGCCAGCAGTGACTCGACTAGCGGGAGATCCTACAATGAGCAGTTCTTC.

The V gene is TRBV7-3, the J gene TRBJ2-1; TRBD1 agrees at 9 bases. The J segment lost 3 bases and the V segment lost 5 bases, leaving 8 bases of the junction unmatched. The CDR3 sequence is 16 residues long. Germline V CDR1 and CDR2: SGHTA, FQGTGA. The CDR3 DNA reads TGTGCCAGCAGCCCCGAGACAGGGGGATACTACAATGAGCAGTTCTTC. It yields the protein CASSPETGGYYNEQFF.

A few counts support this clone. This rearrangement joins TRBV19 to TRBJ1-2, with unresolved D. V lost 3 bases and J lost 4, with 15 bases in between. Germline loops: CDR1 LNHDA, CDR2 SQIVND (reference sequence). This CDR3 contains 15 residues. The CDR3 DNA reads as TGTGCCAGTAGTATGTCTTTTGAGGGCTTCTATGGCTACACCTTC. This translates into CASSMSFEGFYGYTF.

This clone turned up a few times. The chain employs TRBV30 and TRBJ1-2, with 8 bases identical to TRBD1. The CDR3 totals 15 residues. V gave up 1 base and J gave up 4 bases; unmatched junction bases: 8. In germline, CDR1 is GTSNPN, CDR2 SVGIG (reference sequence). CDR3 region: CAWSAGQGLVYGYTF. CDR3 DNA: TGTGCCTGGAGTGCAGGACAGGGTCTTGTCTATGGCTACACCTTC.

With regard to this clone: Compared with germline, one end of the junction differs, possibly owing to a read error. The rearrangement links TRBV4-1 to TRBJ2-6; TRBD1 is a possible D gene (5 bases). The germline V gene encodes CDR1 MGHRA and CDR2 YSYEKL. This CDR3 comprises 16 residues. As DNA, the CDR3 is TGCGCCAGCGGGCAAACCTCTACCTCTGGGGCCAACGGCCTGACTTTC. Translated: CASGQTSTSGANGLTF.

Here the CDR3 reads CASSLGSTGNYGYTF. CDR3 in DNA: TGTGCCAGCAGCTTGGGCTCAACAGGGAACTATGGCTACACCTTC. The rearrangement uses TRBV5-6 and TRBJ1-2; possible D gene TRBD1, 6 bases. The CDR3 has 15 residues. Per the germline V gene, CDR1 is SGHDT and CDR2 is YYEEEE. The V end lost 0 bases, the J end lost 2 bases, and 11 bases lay between the germline ends.

CDR3 in DNA: TGTGCCAGCAGCTTAGAAAACAGCCCTACAGATACGCAGTATTTT. As protein: CASSLENSPTDTQYF. The chain combines TRBV11-3 with TRBJ2-3, with D unresolved. The germline gives CDR1 SGHNT, CDR2 YENEEA. V was shortened by 0 bases and J by 3 bases, with 10 bases between the two germline ends. The CDR3 has 15 residues.